The rows below give T cell receptor beta chains drawn from one sample of a study of T cells after yellow fever vaccination. MiXCR, applied by TCRdb to the 5' RACE reads, yields one record per CDR3 protein. Of about 350,000 distinct CDR3 sequences in the sample, approximately 8% were seen once. Here the sequenced sample was PBMCs, taken approximately 47 days after the first yellow fever vaccination. The receptors here all came from a man younger than 30 who received the YFV17D yellow fever vaccine. CDR3s include the opening cysteine and the closing phenylalanine or tryptophan. D genes are given only for firm matches. For some rows the clone size is stated as once, few or many, or as a class when expanded; others skip it.

v_call,clone_size,d_call,j_call,cdr3_aa,cdr3_nt
TRBV7-2,few,TRBD1,TRBJ1-2,CASSQDRGVGYTF,TGTGCCAGCAGTCAGGACAGGGGGGTCGGCTACACCTTC
TRBV7-3,-,-,TRBJ2-3,CASSLSSVTTDTQYF,TGTGCCAGCAGCCTTAGCTCCGTTACCACAGATACGCAGTATTTT
TRBV5-1,few,-,TRBJ2-7,CASSPGDKQYF,TGCGCCAGCAGCCCAGGGGACAAGCAGTACTTC
TRBV3-1,once,-,TRBJ2-5,CATSQDLGPAGTQYF,TGTGCCACCAGCCAAGATCTAGGCCCCGCGGGGACCCAGTACTTC
TRBV27,few,TRBD2,TRBJ2-2,CASSLSAGANTGELFF,TGTGCCAGCAGTTTATCGGCGGGGGCGAACACCGGGGAGCTGTTTTTT
TRBV5-1,few,-,TRBJ1-1,CASSPRGGPGVAEAFF,TGCGCCAGCAGCCCTCGAGGGGGTCCGGGTGTAGCTGAAGCTTTCTTT
TRBV5-1,few,TRBD2,TRBJ2-3,CASSPRTSGGVTDTQYF,TGCGCCAGCAGCCCCCGGACTAGCGGGGGCGTCACAGATACGCAGTATTTT
TRBV12-3/TRBV12-4,few,-,TRBJ2-2,CASSPNSNTGELFF,TGTGCCAGCAGTCCAAACTCGAACACCGGGGAGCTGTTTTTT
TRBV20-1,many,-,TRBJ1-4,CSATKGFGGKLFF,TGCAGTGCCACGAAGGGATTCGGTGGAAAACTGTTTTTT
TRBV2,-,TRBD2,TRBJ2-3,CASSSSPGLATQYF,TGTGCCAGCAGTTCCTCACCGGGACTAGCAACGCAGTATTTT
TRBV7-2,-,-,TRBJ1-5,CASSFEGATGQPQHF,TGTGCCAGCAGCTTTGAAGGGGCGACGGGTCAGCCCCAGCATTTT
TRBV12-3/TRBV12-4,few,-,TRBJ2-5,CASRGSQTQYF,TGTGCCAGTCGGGGGTCACAGACCCAGTACTTC
TRBV5-4,-,TRBD1,TRBJ2-4,CASSLGQGENIQYF,TGTGCCAGCAGCTTAGGGCAGGGGGAAAACATTCAGTACTTC
TRBV10-3,few,TRBD1,TRBJ1-2,CAISESRGNLGYTF,TGTGCCATCAGTGAGTCCAGGGGGAATCTTGGCTACACCTTC
TRBV18,many,TRBD1,TRBJ2-7,CASSPGQGTYEQYF,TGTGCCAGCTCCCCCGGACAGGGGACCTACGAGCAGTACTTC
TRBV15,few,TRBD1,TRBJ1-2,CATSRDRDRYYGYTF,TGTGCCACCAGCAGAGACCGGGACAGATACTATGGCTACACCTTC
TRBV10-3,few,-,TRBJ2-2,CAISEYAANTGELFF,TGTGCCATCAGTGAGTATGCAGCGAACACCGGGGAGCTGTTTTTT
TRBV7-2,many,-,TRBJ2-7,CASSFWDTTYEQYF,TGTGCCAGCAGCTTTTGGGACACAACCTACGAGCAGTACTTC